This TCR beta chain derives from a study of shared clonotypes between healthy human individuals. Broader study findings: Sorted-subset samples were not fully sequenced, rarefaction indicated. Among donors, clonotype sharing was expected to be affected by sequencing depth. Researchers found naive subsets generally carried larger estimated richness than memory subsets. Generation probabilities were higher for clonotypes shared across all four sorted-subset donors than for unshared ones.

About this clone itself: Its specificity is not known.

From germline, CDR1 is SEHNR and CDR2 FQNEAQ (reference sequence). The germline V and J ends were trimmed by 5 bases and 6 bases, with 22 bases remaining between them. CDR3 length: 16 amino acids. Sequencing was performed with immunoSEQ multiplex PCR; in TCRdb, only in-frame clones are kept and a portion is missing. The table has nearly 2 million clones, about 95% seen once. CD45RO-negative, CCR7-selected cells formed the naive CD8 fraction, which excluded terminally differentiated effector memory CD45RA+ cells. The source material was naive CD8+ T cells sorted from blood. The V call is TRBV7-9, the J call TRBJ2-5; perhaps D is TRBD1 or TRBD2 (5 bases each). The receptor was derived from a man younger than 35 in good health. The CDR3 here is CASSHSWGRDEKTQYF. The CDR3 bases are TGTGCCAGCAGCCACTCCTGGGGACGGGACGAGAAGACCCAGTACTTC.